This T cell receptor beta chain was identified in a study of blood T cell repertoires in COVID-19. In Cohort 3, a recovered donor had either two negative PCRs, clearance, or symptom resolution. V was trimmed by 5 bases and J by 4 bases, leaving 15 bases between them. Looked up from germline, CDR1 is SEHNR and CDR2 is FQNEAQ (reference sequence). This CDR3 contains 14 residues. Clones were read by immunoSEQ multiplex PCR, and TCRdb kept only the in-frame ones, dropping some. The table lists hundreds of thousands of clones, around 89% of them singletons. This chain uses TRBV7-9 with TRBJ2-7; D is perhaps TRBD1 (7 bases). This sequence originates from a woman under 40 who had recovered from COVID-19. The source material was PBMCs or T cells enriched from blood (not recorded which). The CDR3 DNA is TGTGCCAGCAGCCAGGCGGGACAGATATACGAGCAGTACTTC. Translating gives CASSQAGQIYEQYF.